One sample yielded the 17 T cell receptor beta chains listed below, sequenced in a study of regulatory T cells in long-lasting Graves disease (dated by TCRdb to the early 2020s). Library preparation employed multiplex PCR. Sequencer: Illumina HiSeq 4000. CDR3 regions were amplified by Arm-PCR with iRepertoire HTBI primers to construct TCR beta libraries. Using fastp at Q25 and MiXCR, TCRdb reprocessed the public reads and kept productive beta chains. Entries are consolidated by CDR3 protein sequence, retaining the most common genes and DNA. The sample table shows approximately 360,000 distinct CDR3 sequences, and roughly 23% are seen once. Clones ranked in the top ten supply 25% to 35% of the sample. The time point label on this specimen signifies: persistent/refractory GD, antithyroid drugs over 5 years with positive TRAb. For both TCR sequencing and RNA sequencing, RNA was extracted from PBMCs in TRIzol.

The sequencing used peripheral blood mononuclear cells (PBMCs), collected when the disease was refractory, from a patient treated with antithyroid drugs. The receptors shown here come from a woman in her 40s with Graves disease. Donor details come from another sample of the same person, matched by shared clones.

The J gene is TRBJ2-7, the V gene TRBV7-2, with TRBD1 identical over 11 bases. The CDR3 runs to 16 residues. Germline V gene data show CDR1 as SGHTA and CDR2 as FQGNSA. Trimming removed 0 bases from V and 3 bases from J; junction bases left unmatched: 4. For the CDR3, the DNA is TGTGCCAGCAGCTTAGCAGGACAGGGGGCTCGCTACGAGCAGTACTTC. It is translated as CASSLAGQGARYEQYF. The full variable domain, completed using reference TRBV7-2 and TRBJ2-7, is GAGVSQSPSNKVTEKGKDVELRCDPISGHTALYWYRQSLGQGLEFLIYFQGNSAPDKSGLPSDRFSAERTGGSVSTLTIQRTQQEDSAVYLCASSLAGQGARYEQYFGPGTRLTVT.

This clonotype was observed many times. The chain couples TRBV2 to TRBJ1-2, with 7 nucleotides matching TRBD1. The length of the CDR3 is 13 residues. CDR1 and CDR2 from the germline V gene are SNHLY and FYNNEI. V lost 8 bases, J lost 6 bases, and 9 bases stayed unmatched. The DNA for the CDR3 is TGTGCCAGCCAACAGGGGAGGGAGGATGGCTACACCTTC. Translation: CASQQGREDGYTF.

This clonotype was counted between two and nine times. The CDR3, as DNA: TGCAGTGCTAGAGAGCCGGGGAGGGGGTCCTTGGACACTGAAGCTTTCTTT. It translates to CSAREPGRGSLDTEAFF. V gene TRBV20-1 combines with J gene TRBJ1-1, with D possibly being TRBD1 (6 bases). CDR1 is DFQATT, CDR2 SNEGSKA, per germline (reference sequence). This CDR3 is 17 amino acids long. Trimming removed 0 bases at V and 3 bases at J, with 20 bases between.

The chain links TRBV28 to TRBJ1-5, with D unclear. Germline lookup yields CDR1 MDHEN and CDR2 SYDVKM. V was clipped by 4 bases and J by 0 bases, with 10 bases between them. This CDR3 has 15 residues. The CDR3 DNA sequence: TGTGCCAGCAGTTCGCCGGGCAATAGCAATCAGCCCCAGCATTTT. This codes for CASSSPGNSNQPQHF.

The chain carries TRBV28 and TRBJ2-7; no reliable D call. Trimming removed 2 bases from V and 11 bases from J, with 13 bases in between. This CDR3 has 12 residues. Germline V lookup: CDR1 MDHEN, CDR2 SYDVKM. In DNA form, the CDR3 reads TGTGCCAGCAGTTTAAAACAGTTAGAGAAGTACTTC. Its protein is CASSLKQLEKYF.

Points on this clonotype: A much larger clonotype is one base distant, so this may be a read error. The chain recombines TRBV28 with TRBJ2-5, with 10 bases lining up with TRBD2. From germline, CDR1 is MDHEN and CDR2 SYDVKM. Germline trimming cut 5 bases from V and 2 bases from J; bases unmatched to any gene: 5. CDR3 length equals 15 residues. The chain's CDR3 is CASSDPLAGQETQYF. As DNA, the CDR3 is TGTGCCAGCAGTGATCCACTAGCGGGACAAGAGACCCAGTACTTC. Combining the CDR3 with reference TRBV28 and TRBJ2-5 gives the whole variable domain DVKVTQSSRYLVKRTGEKVFLECVQDMDHENMFWYRQDPGLGLRLIYFSYDVKMKEKGDIPEGYSVSREKKERFSLILESASTNQTSMYLCASSDPLAGQETQYFGPGTRLLVL.

The DNA for the CDR3 is TGCGCCAGCAGCCAAGTCAGGCTCGGCGGTTCACCCCTCCACTTT. It specifies CASSQVRLGGSPLHF. The chain carries TRBV4-1 and TRBJ1-6; D gene ambiguous. Germline CDR1 is MGHRA and CDR2 is YSYEKL. The CDR3 is 15 amino acids. Trimming took off 1 base at V and 9 bases at J, with 13 bases between the two ends.

This clonotype was seen many times. This sequence joins TRBV15 and TRBJ2-5; D possibly corresponds to TRBD2 (6 bases). The V gene's germline CDR1 is LNHNV and CDR2 YYDKDF (reference sequence). Trimming took off 5 bases at V and 4 bases at J, with 17 bases between the two ends. This CDR3 is 15 amino acids long. In DNA, the CDR3 is TGTGCCACCAGCGTCAGACTAGTACGGGGAGAGACCCAGTACTTC. Encoded protein: CATSVRLVRGETQYF. Supplemented by reference TRBV15 and TRBJ2-5, the full variable domain reads DAMVIQNPRYQVTQFGKPVTLSCSQTLNHNVMYWYQQKSSQAPKLLFHYYDKDFNNEADTPDNFQSRRPNTSFCFLDIRSPGLGDTAMYLCATSVRLVRGETQYFGPGTRLLVL.

V usage is TRBV20-1 and J usage is TRBJ2-2; D perhaps matches TRBD2 (5 bases). The CDR3 is made up of 15 amino acids. Germline CDR1 and CDR2: DFQATT and SNEGSKA (reference sequence). Between the trimmed V and J ends, which lost 3 bases and 0 bases, there was a span of 11 bases. CDR3 nucleotides: TGCAGTGCTAGTCTCCCCGGGACGAACACCGGGGAGCTGTTTTTT. It codes for CSASLPGTNTGELFF.

The rearrangement uses TRBV12-3 or TRBV12-4 and TRBJ2-2, with D possibly TRBD2 on 6 matching bases. Trimming took off 6 bases at V and 6 bases at J, with 8 bases between the two ends. The CDR3 is 12 residues long. CDR3 sequence: CASREGPGELFF. The CDR3 DNA sequence: TGTGCCAGCAGGGAGGGACCCGGGGAGCTGTTTTTT.

This clonotype has at least ten counts. The chain combines TRBV11-2 with TRBJ2-1; D might be TRBD1 (6 bases). CDR1 is SGHAT, CDR2 FQNNGV, per germline. This CDR3 contains 14 residues. Trimming removed 1 base from V and 2 bases from J, with 6 bases in between. The CDR3 coding sequence is TGTGCCAGCAGCTTAGGGACAGCCTACAATGAGCAGTTCTTC. Translation gives CASSLGTAYNEQFF.

This clonotype has a count of ten or more. This chain joins TRBV27 and TRBJ2-1; 13 positions match TRBD2. CDR3 length equals 17 residues. The V gene end was trimmed by 6 bases and the J gene end by 2 bases; junction bases not matched to a gene: 7. Looked up from germline, CDR1 is MNHEY and CDR2 is SMNVEV (reference sequence). CDR3 region: CASRPRTSGRAYNEQFF. The CDR3 bases are TGTGCCAGCAGACCCAGGACTAGCGGGAGAGCCTACAATGAGCAGTTCTTC.

Of note for this clonotype: It may be a read error: a sequence one base away is much more abundant. This rearrangement joins TRBV28 to TRBJ1-1; 7 positions agree with TRBD1. Germline V lookup: CDR1 MDHEN, CDR2 SYDVKM. The CDR3 has 14 residues. The CDR3 DNA is TGTACCAGCAGTCGACAGGGACGATTCACTGAAGCTTTCTTT. Protein product: CTSSRQGRFTEAFF.

This clonotype was counted between two and nine times. The rearrangement uses TRBV4-1 and TRBJ1-6; the D gene is possibly TRBD1 (5 bases). The CDR3 is 14 residues long. Per germline, CDR1 MGHRA and CDR2 YSYEKL. Trimming removed 0 bases at V and 14 bases at J, with 14 bases between. CDR3 residues: CASSQDPQRGALHF. The CDR3 DNA reads as TGCGCCAGCAGCCAAGATCCCCAGAGAGGGGCCCTCCACTTT.

The sample holds many counts of this clonotype. V and J are TRBV7-3 and TRBJ1-1, with 9 bases aligning to TRBD1. The CDR3 sequence is 15 residues long. The germline V gene encodes CDR1 SGHTA and CDR2 FQGTGA. The trim removed 2 bases at V and 5 bases at J, leaving 6 bases unmatched. The CDR3 protein is CASSLSGTGRTEAFF. The DNA for the CDR3 is TGTGCCAGCAGCTTATCCGGGACAGGGAGGACTGAAGCTTTCTTT.

This clonotype was recorded only once. V gene TRBV27 combines with J gene TRBJ1-3; 10 bases map to TRBD1. This CDR3 comprises 14 residues. Germline-derived CDR1 and CDR2 are MNHEY and SMNVEV (reference sequence). Germline trimming cut 6 bases from V and 7 bases from J; bases unmatched to any gene: 6. The CDR3 DNA reads TGTGCCAGCAGATTGACAGGGGGCGTCAACACCATATATTTT. Translation: CASRLTGGVNTIYF.

This clonotype has only a few counts. The gene calls are TRBV20-1 and TRBJ2-7; D call uncertain. There are 11 residues in the CDR3. V was cut by 5 bases and J by 7 bases, with 12 bases left in between. Germline assignment: CDR1 DFQATT and CDR2 SNEGSKA (reference sequence). The CDR3 nucleotides are TGCAGTGCTCTCCGATTCGGTGAGCAGTACTTC. Translation: CSALRFGEQYF.